This T cell receptor (beta chain) was identified in a study of blood T cell repertoires in COVID-19. Study overall: Italy, Spain and the United States were the sources of the convalescent and acute COVID-19 samples.

Sequencing was performed with immunoSEQ multiplex PCR; in TCRdb, only in-frame clones are kept and a portion is missing. The sample shows roughly 97,000 clones, approximately 88% of them seen only once. The receptor's source is a human donor in a cohort sampled during active COVID-19. Sequencing used peripheral blood.

The CDR3 nucleotides read TGTGCCAGCAGTTTATGGCGGAGTAGGGGCACCGGGGAGCTGTTTTTT. Its translation is CASSLWRSRGTGELFF. The V call is TRBV28, the J call TRBJ2-2, with D perhaps TRBD1 (5 bases). Germline V lookup: CDR1 MDHEN, CDR2 SYDVKM. The V end lost 0 bases, the J end lost 4 bases, and 12 bases lay between the germline ends. The CDR3 is made up of 16 amino acids.